This TCR beta chain was identified in a study of blood T cells in healthy people across ages. A sample-barcoded 5' primer and a J-beta primer mix were used in a second PCR of roughly 7 to 11 cycles. TCRdb used MiXCR to reprocess the 5' RACE reads, holding one entry per CDR3 protein. The data hold 1,100,000 or so distinct CDR3 sequences, with under 55% observed a single time. The CDR3 covers 16 residues. V shed 5 bases and J 4 bases; nucleotides not matched to a gene: 12. Per the germline V gene, CDR1 is SEHNR and CDR2 is FQNEAQ (reference sequence). This clonotype was seen only a few times. Sequences were obtained from blood. The sequence came from a woman in her sixties in good health. This sequence joins TRBV7-9 and TRBJ2-7; 9 bases are shared with TRBD1. CDR3 bases: TGTGCCAGCAGCATCCTAACAGGGGGCGATGGTTACGAGCAGTACTTC. Its translation is CASSILTGGDGYEQYF.